The present TCR beta chain was sequenced within a study of blood T cell repertoires in COVID-19. V was pared by 1 base and J by 5 bases, with 6 bases of the junction left unmatched. CDR3 length: 16 residues. Germline values: CDR1 SNHLY, CDR2 FYNNEI. The method was immunoSEQ multiplex PCR; TCRdb's version includes in-frame clones alone and lacks a portion of them. The sample carries some 390,000 clones, about 87% recorded once. The sequenced sample consisted of peripheral blood. The chain recombines TRBV2 with TRBJ2-2, with TRBD1 matching 8 bases. The sequence was collected from a woman aged 55-69 years with COVID-19, enrolled during active disease. The CDR3 DNA reads as TGTGCCAGCAGTGAAGGGCAGGGGGCGCCGACCGGGGAGCTGTTTTTT. This codes for CASSEGQGAPTGELFF.